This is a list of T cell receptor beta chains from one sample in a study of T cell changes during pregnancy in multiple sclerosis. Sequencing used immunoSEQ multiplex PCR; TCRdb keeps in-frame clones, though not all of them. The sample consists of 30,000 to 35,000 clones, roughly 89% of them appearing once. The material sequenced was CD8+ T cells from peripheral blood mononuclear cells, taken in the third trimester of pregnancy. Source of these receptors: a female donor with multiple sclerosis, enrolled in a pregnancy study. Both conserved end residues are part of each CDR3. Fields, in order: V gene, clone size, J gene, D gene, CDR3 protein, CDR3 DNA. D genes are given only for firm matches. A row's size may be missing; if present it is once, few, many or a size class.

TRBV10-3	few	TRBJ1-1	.	CAISERMNTEAFF	TGTGCCATCAGTGAGCGTATGAACACTGAAGCTTTCTTT
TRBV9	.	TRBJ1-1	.	CASSASGLEPEAFF	TGTGCCAGCAGCGCCTCGGGACTCGAACCTGAAGCTTTCTTT
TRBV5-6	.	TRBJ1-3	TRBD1	CASSRGTGANTIYF	TGTGCCAGCAGCCGTGGGACAGGGGCAAACACCATATATTTT
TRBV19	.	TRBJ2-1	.	CASSIEEGAYNEQFF	TGTGCCAGTAGTATAGAGGAGGGGGCATACAATGAGCAGTTCTTC
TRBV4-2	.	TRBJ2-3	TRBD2	CASSHLPGLAGSTDTQYF	TGTGCCAGCAGTCACCTTCCGGGACTAGCGGGGAGCACAGATACGCAGTATTTT
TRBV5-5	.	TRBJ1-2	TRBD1	CASSLGTGGYTF	TGTGCCAGCAGCTTGGGGACAGGTGGCTACACCTTC
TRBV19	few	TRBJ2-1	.	CASSIGLNNEQFF	TGTGCCAGTAGTATAGGACTGAACAATGAGCAGTTCTTC
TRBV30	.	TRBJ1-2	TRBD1	CAWRNRGANYGYTF	TGTGCCTGGAGGAACAGGGGGGCTAACTATGGCTACACCTTC
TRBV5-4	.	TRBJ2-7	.	CASTGDTYEQYF	TGTGCCAGCACCGGGGACACCTACGAGCAGTACTTC
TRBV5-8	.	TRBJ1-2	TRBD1	CASSTRDRDIVIYGYTF	TGTGCCAGCAGCACCCGGGACAGGGACATCGTTATCTATGGCTACACCTTC
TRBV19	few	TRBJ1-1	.	CASSPGRMNTEAFF	TGTGCCAGTAGTCCGGGGAGAATGAACACTGAAGCTTTCTTT
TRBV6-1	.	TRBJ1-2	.	CASSEAGKLGRGVGSGYTF	TGTGCCAGCAGTGAAGCGGGTAAATTGGGTCGAGGCGTCGGTTCGGGCTACACCTTC
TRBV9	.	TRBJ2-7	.	CASSGDTLDEQYF	TGTGCCAGCAGCGGGGACACGCTCGACGAGCAGTACTTC
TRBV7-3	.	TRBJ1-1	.	CASSLQNTEAFF	TGTGCCAGCAGCTTACAGAACACTGAAGCTTTCTTT
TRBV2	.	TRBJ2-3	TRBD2	CASSPGLAGGPDTQYF	TGTGCCAGCAGTCCGGGACTAGCGGGGGGGCCAGATACGCAGTATTTT
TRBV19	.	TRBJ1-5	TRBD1	CASTMGDRGSNQPQHF	TGTGCCAGTACCATGGGCGACAGGGGATCGAACCAGCCCCAGCATTTT
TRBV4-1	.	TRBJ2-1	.	CASSQGNPYNEQFF	TGCGCCAGCAGCCAAGGTAATCCCTACAATGAGCAGTTCTTC
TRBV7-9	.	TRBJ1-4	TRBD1	CASSLAGPRGYNEKLFF	TGTGCCAGCAGCTTAGCGGGGCCCAGGGGGTATAATGAAAAACTGTTTTTT
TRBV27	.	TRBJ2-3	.	CASSGVFSTDTQYF	TGTGCCAGCAGCGGAGTTTTTAGCACAGATACGCAGTATTTT
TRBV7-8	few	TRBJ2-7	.	CASSSGTYEQYF	TGTGCCAGCAGCTCGGGGACCTACGAGCAGTACTTC
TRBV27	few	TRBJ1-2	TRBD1	CASSQQIPGQGNDYGYTF	TGTGCCAGCAGTCAACAAATACCGGGACAGGGAAATGACTATGGCTACACCTTC
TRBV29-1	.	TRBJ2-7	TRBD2	CSARTSGGYEQYF	TGCAGCGCCCGGACTAGCGGGGGGTACGAGCAGTACTTC
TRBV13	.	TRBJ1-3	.	CASSLDRDNTIYF	TGTGCCAGCAGCTTAGACCGGGATAACACCATATATTTT
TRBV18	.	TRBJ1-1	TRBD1	CASSPMGQGVRTEAFF	TGTGCCAGCTCACCAATGGGACAGGGAGTTCGCACTGAAGCTTTCTTT
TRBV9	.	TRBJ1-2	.	CASSGIGEGPWTGYTF	TGTGCCAGCAGCGGTATAGGGGAGGGTCCTTGGACCGGCTACACCTTC
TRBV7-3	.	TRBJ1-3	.	CASSLSGGPGNTIYF	TGTGCCAGCAGCTTATCGGGGGGCCCTGGAAACACCATATATTTT
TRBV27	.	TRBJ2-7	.	CASSLNGVTYEQYF	TGTGCCAGCAGTTTAAACGGGGTAACCTACGAGCAGTACTTC
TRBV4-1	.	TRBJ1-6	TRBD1	CASSHSGTANSPLHF	TGCGCCAGCAGCCATAGCGGGACAGCTAATTCACCCCTCCACTTT
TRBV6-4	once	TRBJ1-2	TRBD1	CASRRTGGWGYTF	TGTGCCAGCAGAAGAACAGGGGGCTGGGGCTACACCTTC
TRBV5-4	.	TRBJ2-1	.	CASSFGQGGEQFF	TGTGCCAGCAGCTTCGGGCAGGGGGGTGAGCAGTTCTTC
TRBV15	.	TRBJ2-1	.	CATSFGGAGGYNEQFF	TGTGCCACCAGCTTCGGAGGGGCAGGGGGTTACAATGAGCAGTTCTTC
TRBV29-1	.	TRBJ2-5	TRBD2	CSVGSGSGGRGETQYF	TGCAGCGTTGGGTCAGGGAGCGGGGGGCGGGGGGAGACCCAGTACTTC